The source of this TCR beta chain is a study of T cells in Graves' hyperthyroidism and ophthalmopathy (dated by TCRdb to between 2019 and 2020). With regard to the full study: Peripheral blood was collected at initial diagnosis, before any treatment. To identify TCR V-J signatures that set the groups apart, the researchers used a discovery cohort of 90 to 100 patients, made up of 43 with Graves' ophthalmopathy and approximately 57 with stable Graves' hyperthyroidism. Prospective prediction of ophthalmopathy was tested in an independent validation cohort consisting of under 20 hyperthyroidism patients and approximately 16 patients who later progressed to ophthalmopathy. The 85 to 100 discovery patients were divided at random into training and test sets in a 7:3 ratio. The study also compared thyroid tissue and blood T-cell repertoires from more than 5 Graves' hyperthyroidism patients. Following sampling, methimazole starting at 30 mg daily was given to hyperthyroidism patients, and high-dose intravenous methylprednisolone was given to ophthalmopathy patients. According to the paper, TCR Vbeta CDR3 sequencing was carried out on 135 peripheral blood samples, which came from fewer than 50 ophthalmopathy, around 75 hyperthyroidism and roughly 17 progressor patients. Results the study describes overall, beyond this receptor: No statistical method was used to set the sample size in advance, and investigators knew the group allocation. Blood samples also contained most of the expanded thyroid clonotypes (frequency above 0.001), which suggests that blood repertoires may reflect thyroid immune responses. In validation, progression to ophthalmopathy was predicted by the model with approximately 67% sensitivity and 72.22% specificity, a median of roughly 6 months before onset. A model built on a 13 V-J signature distinguished ophthalmopathy from stable hyperthyroidism, reaching 85% to 90% sensitivity and around 82% specificity in cross-validation and 80%/75% in testing.

Notes on this clonotype: Its binding antigen is unknown. A clone one base away is much larger, so this may be a read error.

The germline V gene yields SGDLS for CDR1 and YYNGEE for CDR2. The junction shows trimming of 6 bases on V and 0 bases on J, plus 16 bases between the germline ends. Including cysteine and phenylalanine, the CDR3 has 15 amino acids. CDR3 DNA only is kept here, 45 bases in frame from base 1. Amplification of TCR beta CDR3 regions was carried out from RNA transcripts. The first round of RT-PCR for the TCR CDR3 was performed with the HTBI primer set and the Qiagen OneStep RT-PCR kit. Libraries were constructed in a second round of multiplex PCR, after which size selection and purification were performed. Paired-end sequencing of the libraries was performed with 100 bp reads on an Illumina HiSeq2000. The original pipeline was this. SOAPnuke was used to process the raw data, with reads discarded if the reads contained adapters or uncalled bases, had a mean Phred below 15, or lacked an exact constant-primer or identifier match. High-quality paired reads were merged with COPE v1.2.5, and unique nucleotide sequences were defined as clonotypes. MiTCR v1.1 was used to align clonotypes to the IMGT TRBV, TRBD and TRBJ reference segments. The analysis included only V-J combinations with a frequency above 0.0001, which together covered 99% to 99.2% of the repertoires. A TCS score was defined as the ratio of F50 (clonal expansion) to E x V (chaos), with BLOSUM62-based TCRdist applied between CDR3 peptides within each V-J. Welch's t-statistics and random forest reduced around 550 V-J features to around 14, which were used in a naive Bayes classifier (R e1071). TCRdb redid the processing of the public reads, applying fastp at Q25 and MiXCR, and retained in-frame beta chains. Entries are consolidated by CDR3 protein sequence, retaining the most common genes and DNA. These V and J calls rely on TCRdb rather than the paper's analysis. This sample is represented by 450,000 to 600,000 distinct CDR3 sequences; about 15% of them were singletons. Of the sample, more than 11% is held by the ten largest clones.

Graves' hyperthyroidism was defined as stable when no progression to ophthalmopathy occurred over 18 months of follow-up. Hyperthyroidism patients were aged 18 to 65 years and newly diagnosed, with disease duration of less than 2 months. The study excluded patients with uncontrolled infections, other autoimmune diseases, pregnancy or lactation. Diagnoses were based on clinical symptoms, serum thyroxine and TRAb, thyroid ultrasound and orbital computed tomography. Ficoll-Paque density gradient centrifugation was used to isolate PBMCs from 8.5 to 10 ml of fresh peripheral blood. Total RNA was extracted using Trizol reagent, and RNA quality was assessed on an Agilent 2100 Bioanalyzer.

Source material: blood. The TCR originated in a woman between 35 and 50 years old with Graves' hyperthyroidism. The rearranged chain carries TRBV9 and TRBJ2-7, and perhaps TRBD1 as D gene, on 6 matching bases. The sequenced DNA: TGTGCCAGCAATTTTGGACAGCGAAGCTCCTACGAGCAGTACTTC. Its amino acids are CASNFGQRSSYEQYF.